A selection of T cell receptor beta chains follows, all from one sample in a study of blood T cell repertoires in COVID-19. TCRdb keeps only in-frame clones here, not all; method: immunoSEQ multiplex PCR. The repertoire has hundreds of thousands of clones, approximately 90% of them found once; the top ten carry about 6.3%. Sequenced input: PBMCs or T cells enriched from blood (not recorded which). The receptors come from a woman aged 30 to 39 with acute COVID-19. The CDR3 runs from the conserved cysteine through the conserved F or W. Each record gives: V gene, J gene, CDR3 length, D gene, clone size, CDR3 DNA, CDR3 protein. A D gene is named only where the DNA matches it firmly. Clone size appears in some rows only: once, few, many, or a class for an expanded clone.

V: TRBV7-2
J: TRBJ2-1
length: 13
D: TRBD1
size: few
DNA: TGTGCCAGCAGGAACACAGGGGTCAATGAGCAGTTCTTC
CDR3: CASRNTGVNEQFF

V: TRBV6-2/TRBV6-3
J: TRBJ2-4
length: 16
D: -
size: once
DNA: TGTGCCAGCAGTTACTCTGTTTTCGGGGTTACGAGCATTCAGTACTTC
CDR3: CASSYSVFGVTSIQYF

V: TRBV18
J: TRBJ2-1
length: 17
D: TRBD2
size: -
DNA: TGTGCCAGCTCACCACCCACCACAGCGGGGGGGGGCAATGAGCAGTTCTTC
CDR3: CASSPPTTAGGGNEQFF

V: TRBV24-1
J: TRBJ2-5
length: 14
D: TRBD2
size: -
DNA: TGTGCCACAGGACTAGCGGGGTCGGTAGAGACCCAGTACTTC
CDR3: CATGLAGSVETQYF

V: TRBV5-4
J: TRBJ2-5
length: 17
D: TRBD2
size: -
DNA: TGTGCCCGCAGCTTGGGGGCTAGCGGGGGGGCCGTGGAGACCCAGTACTTC
CDR3: CARSLGASGGAVETQYF

V: TRBV9
J: TRBJ2-3
length: 13
D: -
size: -
DNA: TGTGCCAGCAGCGTAGGATTAAATCCAAGCCCGTATTTT
CDR3: CASSVGLNPSPYF

V: TRBV27
J: TRBJ2-1
length: 13
D: TRBD1
size: once
DNA: TGTGCCAGCAGCCGGGACAGGCTCAATGAGCAGTTCTTC
CDR3: CASSRDRLNEQFF

V: TRBV7-8
J: TRBJ1-1
length: 13
D: -
size: -
DNA: TGTGCCAGCAGCTTCTACGAGAACACTGAAGCTTTCTTT
CDR3: CASSFYENTEAFF

V: TRBV5-8
J: TRBJ1-4
length: 11
D: TRBD1
size: once
DNA: TGTGCCAGCAGCTTGGGGTGGGGACAGATTTTT
CDR3: CASSLGWGQIF

V: TRBV28
J: TRBJ2-7
length: 14
D: TRBD2
size: -
DNA: TGTGCCAGCAGTTTGCTAGCGGGGGACAACGAGCAGTACTTC
CDR3: CASSLLAGDNEQYF

V: TRBV9
J: TRBJ1-4
length: 15
D: -
size: -
DNA: TGTGCCAGCAGCGTATGGGGGGGAGCTAATGAAAAACTGTTTTTT
CDR3: CASSVWGGANEKLFF

V: TRBV15
J: TRBJ1-6
length: 13
D: -
size: -
DNA: TGTGCCACCAGCAGCTCTGATAATTCACCCCTCCACTTT
CDR3: CATSSSDNSPLHF

V: TRBV28
J: TRBJ2-1
length: 16
D: -
size: -
DNA: TGTGCCAGCAGTGCTACCTACCGGAGCTCCTACAATGAGCAGTTCTTC
CDR3: CASSATYRSSYNEQFF

V: TRBV28
J: TRBJ1-6
length: 16
D: -
size: once
DNA: TGTGCCAGCTCAGGAAGGGAGAGCTCCTATAATTCACCCCTCCACTTT
CDR3: CASSGRESSYNSPLHF

V: TRBV9
J: TRBJ1-3
length: 17
D: TRBD1
size: -
DNA: TGTGCCAGCAGCCCACGGACAGGGTTTCTCTCTGGAAACACCATATATTTT
CDR3: CASSPRTGFLSGNTIYF

V: TRBV6-2/TRBV6-3
J: TRBJ2-3
length: 13
D: TRBD2
size: -
DNA: TGTGCCAGCAGCCAGGGACTAGCGATAACGCAGTATTTT
CDR3: CASSQGLAITQYF

V: TRBV24-1
J: TRBJ2-7
length: 13
D: TRBD2
size: -
DNA: TGTGCCACCAGTCCCGGGACTAGACACGAGCAGTACTTC
CDR3: CATSPGTRHEQYF